Each of the 8 T cell receptor beta chains below was sequenced from the same sample in a study of beta chain features in type 1 diabetes. Reverse transcribing all isolated RNA meant expressed TCRB transcripts were sequenced. Sequencing used immunoSEQ multiplex PCR; TCRdb keeps in-frame clones, though not all of them. The sample holds 200,000 to 250,000 clones; around 68% are singletons and the top ten take around 0.05%. The sequenced sample was naive CD4+ T cells from blood. The receptors originated from a man aged 30 to 39 in good health.

The chain carries TRBV9 and TRBJ2-7; no reliable D call. Trimming cost V 0 bases and J 0 bases, with 10 bases left between them. Germline CDR1 is SGDLS and CDR2 is YYNGEE. The CDR3 has 15 amino acids. The CDR3 DNA is TGTGCCAGCAGCGTAGGAGGACCGGGCTCCTACGAGCAGTACTTC. It specifies CASSVGGPGSYEQYF.

The chain has TRBV4-1 and TRBJ1-6, with D perhaps matching TRBD1 (5 bases). Trimming cost V 6 bases and J 9 bases, with 21 bases left between them. Germline loops: CDR1 MGHRA, CDR2 YSYEKL. This CDR3 spans 16 amino acids. CDR3 sequence reads: CASREMDIQKGSPLHF. The CDR3 DNA is TGCGCCAGCAGGGAAATGGACATCCAGAAGGGTTCACCCCTCCACTTT.

J is TRBJ1-2 and V is TRBV27; weak D call: TRBD1 (5 bases). Trimming took off 6 bases at V and 8 bases at J, with 19 bases between the two ends. The CDR3 is made up of 14 amino acids. Germline V CDR1 and CDR2: MNHEY, SMNVEV (reference sequence). CDR3 protein: CASSTRDLYGGYTF. The CDR3 DNA reads as TGTGCCAGCAGCACCAGGGACCTCTATGGGGGCTACACCTTC.

The V call is TRBV30, the J call TRBJ2-3, with 8 positions matching TRBD2. The CDR3 loop spans 14 amino acids. V lost 2 bases to trimming and J lost 2 bases; unmatched junction nucleotides: 3. CDR1 and CDR2 from the germline V gene are GTSNPN and SVGIG (reference sequence). CDR3 loop: CAWSSGLVTDTQYF. In DNA form, the CDR3 reads TGTGCCTGGAGTTCGGGACTAGTCACAGATACGCAGTATTTT.

This clone has a handful of counts. The V gene is TRBV19, the J gene TRBJ2-1; no reliable D call. This CDR3 is built from 14 residues. Per the germline V gene, CDR1 is LNHDA and CDR2 is SQIVND (reference sequence). Trimming pared 5 bases from V and 0 bases from J, leaving 8 bases between. CDR3 residues: CASSLLSSYNEQFF. The CDR3 DNA reads as TGTGCCAGTAGTTTACTCTCCTCCTACAATGAGCAGTTCTTC. Full variable domain (missing parts from reference TRBV19 and TRBJ2-1): DGGITQSPKYLFRKEGQNVTLSCEQNLNHDAMYWYRQDPGQGLRLIYYSQIVNDFQKGDIAEGYSVSREKKESFPLTVTSAQKNPTAFYLCASSLLSSYNEQFFGPGTRLTVL.

The chain uses TRBV7-2 and TRBJ2-3; D ambiguous. The CDR3 contains 14 residues. V was trimmed by 1 base and J by 2 bases, leaving 7 bases between them. Germline-derived CDR1 and CDR2 are SGHTA and FQGNSA. The CDR3 reads CASSLVGFTDTQYF. The CDR3 DNA follows: TGTGCCAGCAGCTTAGTTGGCTTCACAGATACGCAGTATTTT. Looking up the rest from reference TRBV7-2 and TRBJ2-3 gives the full variable domain: GAGVSQSPSNKVTEKGKDVELRCDPISGHTALYWYRQSLGQGLEFLIYFQGNSAPDKSGLPSDRFSAERTGGSVSTLTIQRTQQEDSAVYLCASSLVGFTDTQYFGPGTRLTVL.

The CDR3 coding sequence is TGCGCCAGCAGCTTCCTAGCGGGACAGGGGGCCCACGAGCAGTACTTC. Residues: CASSFLAGQGAHEQYF. V is TRBV5-1 and J is TRBJ2-7; 12 positions agree with TRBD1. CDR3 size: 16 residues. Germline V lookup: CDR1 SGHRS, CDR2 YFSETQ. With V trimmed by 2 bases and J by 5 bases, 8 bases remained unmatched.

V gene TRBV29-1 combines with J gene TRBJ2-3, with 10 bases aligning to TRBD2. With V trimmed by 4 bases and J by 6 bases, 10 bases remained unmatched. Germline V gives CDR1 SQVTM, CDR2 ANQGSEA. The CDR3 loop spans 15 amino acids. CDR3 amino acids: CSVGGSGGAWDTQYF. CDR3 nucleotides: TGCAGCGTTGGTGGAAGCGGGGGGGCCTGGGATACGCAGTATTTT.